The 31 T cell receptor beta chains below all came from one sample that was sequenced in a study of OX40 agonist ivuxolimab in advanced cancers. Using immunoSEQ multiplex PCR, the repertoire was profiled, and TCRdb retains in-frame clones only, with some absent. There are more than 100,000 clones in the sample; roughly 91% occur only once, and more than 0.9% lies in the top ten. This specimen was CD4+ or CD8+ T cells sorted from blood, taken in a trial of the OX40 agonist ivuxolimab. Receptor source: an adult with an advanced solid tumor such as melanoma, head and neck, liver or kidney cancer.

The chain carries TRBV2 and TRBJ2-5, with D uncertain. V was clipped by 7 bases and J by 4 bases, with 10 bases between them. CDR3 length: 12 residues. CDR1 is SNHLY, CDR2 FYNNEI, per germline. The CDR3: CASILSLETQYF. The CDR3 DNA is TGTGCCAGCATCCTGTCTTTAGAGACCCAGTACTTC.

This sequence joins TRBV11-2 and TRBJ1-2; D not certain. V was shortened by 0 bases and J by 6 bases, with 8 bases between the two germline ends. This CDR3 comprises 13 residues. The germline CDR1 and CDR2 sequences are SGHAT and FQNNGV. The CDR3 DNA is TGTGCCAGCAGCTTAGATCGAGCGGATGGCTACACCTTC. Encoded protein: CASSLDRADGYTF.

This chain uses TRBV4-3 with TRBJ1-6, with D perhaps matching TRBD1 (6 bases). In germline, CDR1 is LGHNA, CDR2 YSLEER. V dropped 0 bases and J dropped 6 bases, with 12 bases sitting between them. The CDR3 has 16 residues. The CDR3 bases are TGCGCCAGCAGCCAAGATCGAGGACAGACTAATTCACCCCTCCACTTT. Translation gives CASSQDRGQTNSPLHF.

The J gene is TRBJ1-3, the V gene TRBV10-3, with D perhaps TRBD1 (5 bases). The CDR3 has 13 residues. From germline, CDR1 is ENHRY and CDR2 SYGVKD. V lost 9 bases to trimming and J lost 0 bases, with 9 bases between them. As DNA, the CDR3 is TGTGCCATTACGGGGGGCTCTGGAAACACCATATATTTT. Protein product: CAITGGSGNTIYF.

This clone was seen a few times. The J gene is TRBJ1-2, the V gene TRBV15; TRBD1 matches at 8 bases. The CDR3 consists of 13 residues. With 5 bases clipped from V and 8 bases from J, the junction kept 7 bases outside the gene matches. Germline V gene lookup returns CDR1 LNHNV and CDR2 YYDKDF (reference sequence). Here the CDR3 DNA reads TGTGCCACCAGCCAACGGACAGGGAGCGGCTACACCTTC. Its protein is CATSQRTGSGYTF.

This rearrangement joins TRBV5-1 to TRBJ2-6; 9 bases align to TRBD2. There are 18 residues in the CDR3. Germline V CDR1 and CDR2: SGHRS, YFSETQ. Unmatched junction bases numbered 8, after V lost 4 bases and J lost 0 bases. The CDR3 reads CASSPREGATSGANVLTF. CDR3 sequence (DNA): TGCGCCAGCAGCCCGCGGGAGGGGGCCACCTCTGGGGCCAACGTCCTGACTTTC.

This clone was observed a handful of times. The rearrangement links TRBV2 to TRBJ1-4; D is unclear. Germline V gene data show CDR1 as SNHLY and CDR2 as FYNNEI. The CDR3 is made up of 14 amino acids. The V end was cut by 8 bases, the J end by 8 bases, with 18 bases between. CDR3 coding DNA: TGTGCCAGCTGGACCGGGAGAGCCGGGGAAAAACTGTTTTTT. Protein: CASWTGRAGEKLFF.

The rearrangement uses TRBV9 and TRBJ1-2; D is unresolved. The CDR3 consists of 13 residues. The germline V and J ends were trimmed by 0 bases and 4 bases, with 7 bases remaining between them. From germline, CDR1 is SGDLS and CDR2 YYNGEE. For the CDR3, the DNA is TGTGCCAGCAGCGTAGATGTGGTCTATGGCTACACCTTC. The encoded protein is CASSVDVVYGYTF.

Comments on this clone: This sample includes further DNA sequences coding for the same CDR3. This chain links TRBV28 with TRBJ1-2; TRBD1 is a possible D gene (6 bases). The CDR3 is made up of 15 amino acids. Germline CDR1 is MDHEN and CDR2 is SYDVKM. Trimming removed 4 bases from V and 7 bases from J, with 19 bases in between. As DNA, the CDR3 is TGTGCCAGCAGTTCTACCGGGCAGGGGATGTCTGGCTACACCTTC. This gives the protein CASSSTGQGMSGYTF.

The rearrangement links TRBV2 to TRBJ2-7; 14 bases are a match to TRBD2. This CDR3 has 16 residues. With 6 bases clipped from V and 0 bases from J, the junction kept 4 bases outside the gene matches. Germline V lookup: CDR1 SNHLY, CDR2 FYNNEI. The CDR3 protein is CASRVGTSGSSYEQYF. DNA for the CDR3: TGTGCCAGCAGAGTTGGGACTAGCGGGAGCTCCTACGAGCAGTACTTC.

This chain joins TRBV6-5 and TRBJ2-1; D unclear. The CDR3 extends over 11 amino acids. V lost 5 bases, J lost 9 bases, and 8 bases lay in between. In germline, CDR1 is MNHEY, CDR2 SVGAGI. The CDR3 DNA sequence: TGTGCCAGCAGTGACTTGGGTGAGCAGTTCTTC. It codes for CASSDLGEQFF.

The gene calls are TRBV9 and TRBJ2-7; 7 bases match TRBD2. This CDR3 has 16 amino acids. V shed 0 bases and J 5 bases; nucleotides not matched to a gene: 11. Per germline, CDR1 SGDLS and CDR2 YYNGEE. DNA of the CDR3: TGTGCCAGCAGCGTAGGGGAGGGGAACTCGGGCCACGAGCAGTACTTC. Translated, it gives CASSVGEGNSGHEQYF.

This clone showed up just a few times. This rearrangement joins TRBV19 to TRBJ1-2; perhaps TRBD1 as D (5 bases). Trimming shortened V by 6 bases and J by 7 bases, and 21 bases separated the two germline ends. Germline assignment: CDR1 LNHDA and CDR2 SQIVND (reference sequence). The CDR3 runs to 15 residues. CDR3 loop: CASRFAAGGTSGYTF. CDR3 bases: TGTGCCAGTAGATTCGCGGCCGGGGGGACCTCTGGCTACACCTTC.

The CDR3: CASSLTLSYNSPLHF. The CDR3 DNA reads as TGTGCCAGCAGTCTTACCCTCTCCTATAATTCACCCCTCCACTTT. The chain employs TRBV7-2 and TRBJ1-6; D is uncertain. V lost 6 bases and J 0 bases, leaving 9 bases between the germline ends. The CDR3 runs to 15 residues. Germline CDR1 and CDR2: SGHTA and FQGNSA.

The V and J genes are TRBV4-2 and TRBJ2-3, with a tentative D call TRBD2 (6 bases). The CDR3 runs 15 residues. V gave up 3 bases and J gave up 3 bases, with 13 bases separating them. Germline lookup yields CDR1 LGHNA and CDR2 YNFKEQ. The CDR3: CASSQRDQGTDTQYF. CDR3 coding DNA: TGTGCCAGCAGCCAGCGGGACCAAGGGACAGATACGCAGTATTTT.

V gene TRBV7-9 combines with J gene TRBJ2-1; the D call may be TRBD1 or TRBD2 (7 bases each). This CDR3 region has 15 residues. V was trimmed by 5 bases and J by 5 bases, leaving 16 bases between them. Germline loops: CDR1 SEHNR, CDR2 FQNEAQ (reference sequence). The CDR3 loop reads CASSPRGGLHNEQFF. CDR3 sequence (DNA): TGTGCCAGCAGCCCCAGGGGGGGTTTACACAATGAGCAGTTCTTC.

The chain carries TRBV7-2 and TRBJ1-2; D is undetermined. From germline, CDR1 is SGHTA and CDR2 FQGNSA. The CDR3 sequence is 12 residues long. The V gene lost 4 bases and the J gene lost 8 bases, with 11 bases spanning the gap. The CDR3 loop reads CASSSISGGYTF. The DNA of the CDR3 is TGTGCCAGCAGCTCCATATCAGGCGGCTACACCTTC. The full variable domain, with the rest looked up from reference TRBV7-2 and TRBJ1-2, is GAGVSQSPSNKVTEKGKDVELRCDPISGHTALYWYRQSLGQGLEFLIYFQGNSAPDKSGLPSDRFSAERTGGSVSTLTIQRTQQEDSAVYLCASSSISGGYTFGSGTRLTVV.

This chain links TRBV19 with TRBJ1-1, with no clear D. The CDR3 has 15 residues. CDR1 LNHDA and CDR2 SQIVND come from the germline V gene (reference sequence). The germline V and J ends were trimmed by 0 bases and 1 base, with 9 bases remaining between them. DNA of the CDR3: TGTGCCAGTAGTATAGATCGTTGGGGGAACACTGAAGCTTTCTTT. It translates to CASSIDRWGNTEAFF.

This clone was observed a single time. The chain joins TRBV5-4 to TRBJ2-7; 8 nucleotides line up with TRBD1. Per the germline V gene, CDR1 is SGHNT and CDR2 is YYREEE (reference sequence). This CDR3 comprises 15 residues. V was pared by 1 base and J by 6 bases, with 9 bases of the junction left unmatched. The CDR3 nucleotides are TGTGCCAGCAGCTTGTTACAGGGGGTGACTTCCGAGCAGTACTTC. Amino acids: CASSLLQGVTSEQYF.

The chain is built from TRBV14 and TRBJ1-6; 10 nucleotides agree with TRBD1. Germline CDR1 SGHDN, CDR2 FVKESK. V trimming: 3 bases; J trimming: 7 bases; junction bases outside the gene matches: 3. The CDR3 has 15 amino acids. CDR3 sequence: CASSHGQGVNSPLHF. The CDR3 DNA reads as TGTGCCAGCAGCCATGGACAGGGGGTAAATTCACCCCTCCACTTT.

On this clone: Other DNA sequences in the same sample also yield this CDR3. The chain combines TRBV28 with TRBJ2-5; 9 nucleotides align to TRBD2. This CDR3 comprises 15 residues. The germline CDR1 and CDR2 sequences are MDHEN and SYDVKM. J gave up 5 bases and V 6 bases, and 10 bases lay outside the gene matches. The CDR3 sequence is CASSSPGAGGETQYF. The CDR3 region has the DNA TGTGCCAGCAGCTCCCCCGGGGCGGGAGGGGAGACCCAGTACTTC.

This chain's CDR3 is CASSPLAISEKLFF. Here the CDR3 DNA reads TGTGCCAGCAGCCCTCTGGCAATCTCGGAAAAACTGTTTTTT. The chain links TRBV5-5 to TRBJ1-4; D remains unclear. V dropped 4 bases and J dropped 8 bases, with 15 bases sitting between them. The CDR3 covers 14 residues. Germline V gene data show CDR1 as SGHKS and CDR2 as YYEKEE (reference sequence). The full variable domain, its missing parts supplied by reference TRBV5-5 and TRBJ1-4, is DAGVTQSPTHLIKTRGQQVTLRCSPISGHKSVSWYQQVLGQGPQFIFQYYEKEERGRGNFPDRFSARQFPNYSSELNVNALLLGDSALYLCASSPLAISEKLFFGSGTQLSVL.

The chain uses TRBV5-5 and TRBJ2-2; no reliable D call. Germline V CDR1 and CDR2: SGHKS, YYEKEE (reference sequence). The CDR3 runs 15 residues. The V and J ends lost 1 base and 0 bases respectively, with 7 bases between them. The chain's CDR3 is CASSLWVSNTGELFF. The CDR3 DNA reads as TGTGCCAGCAGCTTGTGGGTTTCGAACACCGGGGAGCTGTTTTTT.

In its sample, this clone was seen a few times. V and J are TRBV30 and TRBJ1-1; 9 bases map to TRBD1. The length of the CDR3 is 14 residues. J was trimmed by 4 bases and V by 2 bases; bases with no gene match: 5. Germline loops: CDR1 GTSNPN, CDR2 SVGIG (reference sequence). As DNA, the CDR3 is TGTGCCTGGAGTAAGCGGGACAGGGTCACTGAAGCTTTCTTT. Residues: CAWSKRDRVTEAFF.

The V and J genes are TRBV28 and TRBJ2-3; 10 bases map to TRBD1. From germline, CDR1 is MDHEN and CDR2 SYDVKM. V shed 3 bases, J shed 3 bases, and the junction held 9 bases outside the gene matches. The length of the CDR3 is 17 residues. For the CDR3, the DNA is TGTGCCAGCAGTTTGGGACAGGGGTTGGTGGTGACAGATACGCAGTATTTT. It specifies CASSLGQGLVVTDTQYF.

The chain carries TRBV28 and TRBJ1-5, with a weak D call TRBD1 (5 bases). The CDR3 consists of 15 residues. Germline CDR1 and CDR2: MDHEN and SYDVKM. V was shortened by 7 bases and J by 7 bases, with 20 bases between the two germline ends. CDR3 amino acids: CASNHRGWNEQPQHF. CDR3 DNA: TGTGCCAGCAATCACCGGGGGTGGAACGAACAGCCCCAGCATTTT.

The chain has TRBV7-2 and TRBJ1-1; perhaps TRBD1 as D (5 bases). CDR3 length equals 15 residues. Germline assignment: CDR1 SGHTA and CDR2 FQGNSA. V dropped 3 bases and J dropped 0 bases, with 11 bases sitting between them. The CDR3 region is CASSLGTGMNTEAFF. The CDR3 region has the DNA TGTGCCAGCAGCTTGGGGACGGGGATGAACACTGAAGCTTTCTTT.

V is TRBV19 and J is TRBJ1-4, with D hard to call. This CDR3 has 15 amino acids. V shed 6 bases and J shed 4 bases, with 15 bases lying between them. CDR1 is LNHDA, CDR2 SQIVND, per germline (reference sequence). The CDR3 DNA sequence: TGTGCCAGTAGCTACGACGCCAGATATAATGAAAAACTGTTTTTT. This sequence encodes CASSYDARYNEKLFF.

The sample holds one count of this clone. Other DNA sequences in this sample translate to the same CDR3. The genes are TRBV6-5 and TRBJ1-5; 9 nucleotides agree with TRBD1. Germline CDR1 MNHEY, CDR2 SVGAGI. This CDR3 spans 15 amino acids. V trimming: 4 bases; J trimming: 2 bases; junction bases outside the gene matches: 3. This CDR3 is CASSSRTGGNQPQHF. DNA of the CDR3: TGTGCCAGCAGTTCCCGGACAGGGGGCAATCAGCCCCAGCATTTT.

This chain uses TRBV5-4 with TRBJ2-5; D is possibly TRBD2 (6 bases). The germline gives CDR1 SGHNT, CDR2 YYREEE (reference sequence). CDR3 length: 15 residues. Trimming took off 0 bases at V and 5 bases at J, with 14 bases between the two ends. The CDR3 DNA reads as TGTGCCAGCAGCTTGGATCCGGGGAGCGGGGAGACCCAGTACTTC. This encodes CASSLDPGSGETQYF.

The rearrangement uses TRBV19 and TRBJ1-5, with D unclear. The CDR3 covers 12 residues. The germline V and J ends were trimmed by 1 base and 9 bases, with 7 bases remaining between them. Per germline, CDR1 LNHDA and CDR2 SQIVND (reference sequence). CDR3 nucleotides: TGTGCCAGTAGTATAGGCCTCCGGCCCCAGCATTTT. Translating it yields CASSIGLRPQHF.